The clone carrying this T cell receptor (beta chain) was seen only a few times. The antigen remains unidentified. This same CDR3 is encoded by further DNA sequences in the sample. These data belong to a study of cytomegalovirus exposure and HLA in healthy donors. Study-wide findings and caveats: V- and J-gene trimming in TCR beta was tied to a missense DCLRE1C variant by an analysis performed later. Among CMV-associated TCR beta chains, most appeared HLA-restricted in a later analysis. Productive rates of about 90% or about 30% were seen for most TCR beta V segments in an earlier analysis. Presence/absence comparisons presumed near-even sequencing depth among donors.

Amplification used 60 Vbeta primers and 13 Jbeta primers. Assay used: immunoSEQ multiplex PCR; TCRdb lists only in-frame clones, some missing. The data show roughly 170,000 clones, roughly 84% seen once. The germline CDR1 and CDR2 sequences are MNHNS and SASEGT. The CDR3 consists of 14 residues. V trimming: 1 base; J trimming: 7 bases; junction bases outside the gene matches: 3. The sample comprised PBMCs. This TCR came from a girl aged 2 to 10 in good health and CMV-seropositive. The gene calls are TRBV6-1 and TRBJ1-4; 7 bases align to TRBD1. CDR3 in DNA: TGTGCCAGCAGTGAAGGTCAGGGGGGTGAAAAACTGTTTTTT. Its translation: CASSEGQGGEKLFF.